This T cell receptor (beta chain) was obtained from a study of a mutant IDH1 vaccine in newly diagnosed glioma. Generated by immunoSEQ multiplex PCR, the TCRdb table keeps only in-frame clones and is missing some. The profile shows about 24,000 clones, 80% to 95% of them singletons. Time point described: baseline, week 1 (first vaccination visit). The sample's treatment: pre-vaccination baseline after standard-of-care therapy. The table lists this clone with a few counts. The CDR3 is 15 residues long. The germline V and J ends were trimmed by 7 bases and 0 bases, with 15 bases remaining between them. Germline V CDR1 and CDR2: SEHNR, FQNEAQ (reference sequence).

This TCR was recovered from a man aged 30 to 39 with glioma. The sequences come from PBMCs, collected from a glioma patient treated with radiotherapy, temozolomide or both. The chain is built from TRBV7-9 and TRBJ1-1; possible D gene TRBD1, 5 bases. The CDR3 loop is CASNRDGDMNTEAFF. The CDR3 DNA reads TGTGCCAGCAACCGGGACGGTGACATGAACACTGAAGCTTTCTTT.